This T cell receptor beta chain was captured in a study of beta chain features in type 1 diabetes. General study results and limits: In all four CD4+ subsets, TCRB CDR3 length was significantly, moderately reduced in type 1 diabetes. Although PCR might favor shorter templates, it would do so equally in patients and controls.

Expressed TCRB transcripts were sequenced because the isolated RNA had all been reverse transcribed beforehand. Data came from immunoSEQ multiplex PCR; TCRdb stores just in-frame clones and leaves some out. The table records 600,000 to 700,000 clones, 9.5% to 15% of them present only once. The length of the CDR3 is 12 residues. From germline, CDR1 is SEHNR and CDR2 FQNEAQ (reference sequence). Comment on this clone: What it binds is not known.

This clonotype was sampled from a man aged 25 to 40 with type 1 diabetes. The chain uses TRBV7-9 and TRBJ2-1; possible D gene TRBD2, 5 bases. The sample comprised naive CD4+ T cells from blood. The CDR3 region has the DNA TGTGCGGCCAGCGGCGCCAACAATGAGCAGTTCTTC. It translates to CAASGANNEQFF.